This T cell receptor beta chain is drawn from a study of PD-L1 blockade in urothelial cancer. Study-wide context: Patients began atezolizumab, 1,200 mg intravenously every 3 weeks, in about 2014. A median of 141,255 T cells was found in the blood samples. Patients had received 0 to 3 prior chemotherapy regimens.

TCRdb's table, derived via immunoSEQ multiplex PCR, lists solely in-frame clones and lacks some. The table lists tens of thousands of clones, around 84% of them singletons. The length of the CDR3 is 15 residues. Germline-derived CDR1 and CDR2 are SGHNT and YYREEE (reference sequence). With V trimmed by 5 bases and J by 5 bases, 11 bases remained unmatched. Sequences were derived from PBMCs, sampled around atezolizumab (anti-PD-L1) treatment. The chain links TRBV5-4 to TRBJ2-7; the match to TRBD2 covers 9 bases. This clonotype originated in a man aged 50 or older with urothelial cancer. The DNA for the CDR3 is TGTGCCAGCAGTTTGTCCGGGACTAGCCTCAACGAGCAGTACTTC. It encodes CASSLSGTSLNEQYF.